A single TCR beta chain is shown here with its context. This table comes from immunoSEQ multiplex PCR, and its TCRdb copy is limited to in-frame clones, with some not included. The repertoire has roughly 250,000 clones, around 86% of them found once; the top ten carry less than 1.5%. This record belongs to a study of cytomegalovirus exposure and HLA in healthy donors. V lost 3 bases, J lost 0 bases, and 10 bases lay in between. The CDR3 has 15 residues. Germline V gives CDR1 MNHEY, CDR2 SMNVEV (reference sequence). This TCR was recovered from a woman aged 30 to 39 in good health and CMV-seropositive. The genes are TRBV27 and TRBJ2-3; D unresolved. The sample was PBMCs. CDR3 protein: CASSFDTYSTDTQYF. CDR3 sequence (DNA): TGTGCCAGCAGTTTTGACACCTACAGCACAGATACGCAGTATTTT.